This TCR beta chain was recorded in a study of shared clonotypes between healthy human individuals (TCRdb year 2020). Background on the whole study: The cohort comprised a couple of women and a few men aged 18 to 49 years. For each donor, three plates each were used for CD4 naive and CD4 memory, two plates were used for CD8 naive, and one plate was used for CD8 memory. To estimate repertoire size and how much clonotype sharing occurs between individuals, the study deeply sequenced the blood TCR repertoires of about five healthy adults. Libraries were prepared and TCR repertoires were sequenced by different laboratories using diverse techniques, in order to increase sequencing depth and limit assay-specific biases. Leukapheresis yielded between about 0.8 and 9.5 billion PBMCs per donor. Points the paper makes about the study in general: Pairwise subsampling led to the expectation that sequencing depth would affect the degree of clonotype sharing among donors. Rarefaction of sorted-subset datasets indicated incomplete sequencing despite the large sequencing depth. Naive subsets generally had larger estimated clonotype richness than memory subsets did. Around 5% of naive CD4, roughly 3.6% of naive CD8, about 2.5% of memory CD4, and approximately 0.39% of memory CD8 clonotypes were shared across a few donors. Only blood was sampled, and tissue TCR repertoires likely differ from those in blood. The genetic and exposure-history diversity represented was limited by the small number of donors. Compared with non-shared clonotypes, clonotypes shared by all four sorted-subset donors had higher generation probabilities.

The CDR3 goes from the cysteine to the phenylalanine over 14 residues. Kept here is only the CDR3 DNA, which spans 42 bases and is read in frame from base 1. The junction carries 13 bases between V and J, which are trimmed by 7 bases and 3 bases respectively. CDR1 MDHEN and CDR2 SYDVKM are derived from the germline V gene. On this clone: No cognate antigen has been identified for it. One base away there is no much larger clone; base qualities are not given.

TCR CDR3 regions were amplified from genomic DNA by multiplex PCR using the deep immunoSEQ assay. Extracted genomic DNA from each cell subset was distributed evenly across all wells of several immunoSEQ 96-well plates, and each plate was treated as a replicate. For sorted subsets, about 210 ng of genomic DNA, equivalent to 30,000 or so T cell genomes, went into each replicate PCR. Purified libraries were measured with a Qubit 3.0 fluorometer, size-checked on a Bioanalyzer 2100, and measured again with the KAPA Library Quantification kit. Each immunoSEQ 96-well plate was sequenced on its own single-read 150-cycle Illumina NextSeq 550 flow cell. Regarding the original processing steps: Because the immunoSEQ output included only junctional sequences and no quality scores, the filtering could not be the same as the filtering used for full-length reads. Sequences were annotated with PyIR, a Python wrapper for IgBLAST v1.9, and V/J genes and CDR3 were assigned using IMGT germline references. Reads with weak V/J assignments (E-value above 1e-6), missing CDR3, stop codons, out-of-frame junctions, or ambiguous translated residues were removed. V3J clonotypes were defined as sequences sharing the same inferred V gene, J gene, and CDR3 amino acid sequence. To compute the percentage overlap between repertoires, the number of shared unique clonotypes was divided by the size of the smaller repertoire. Three approaches were used to assess repertoire richness: RTK rarefaction, the Chao1 estimator, and Recon v2.1 estimates of unobserved clonotypes. For all TCRbeta clonotypes obtained by the gDNA method from a few donors, generation probabilities were computed with OLGA. Not all clones reach the TCRdb copy of this immuneACCESS table, which keeps in-frame sequences only. Checked studies attribute under half of the gap to unresolved V genes and leave the rest unexplained. From that table come the V and J calls and clone size; the DNA was used to work out D and trimming. This sample comprises about 2.1 million clones, around 93% of them detected only once. The ten largest clones add up to approximately 1.6% of the sample.

CD8 naive samples consisted of CD45RO-negative cells that were positively selected for CCR7, yielding a CD45RA+CCR7+ population without TemRA cells. The donors were healthy, HIV-negative adults who had no recently reported acute infections or vaccinations. Every donor was a Caucasian adult living in Nashville, Tennessee, USA. After blood collection by leukapheresis, PBMCs were isolated using Ficoll-Histopaque density gradient centrifugation and then cryopreserved in the vapor phase of liquid nitrogen. Analytical flow cytometry was used to check the purity and quantity of each magnetically sorted T cell population. Each sorted fraction had its genomic DNA isolated and then quantified by UV absorbance on a Nanodrop 2000c.

The receptor chain draws on TRBV28 and TRBJ2-1; the best D guess is TRBD2, with 6 bases matching. The TCR sequence derives from a man aged 18 to 29 in good health. Some clones in this sample may be carry-over from other donors' samples. Sequencing input: naive CD8+ T cells from PBMCs. Explained via the paper, the cell subset or site label denotes: CD45RA+CCR7+. The CDR3 here reads CASTTEGNYNEQFF. At the DNA level, the sequence is TGTGCCAGCACCACGGAGGGGAACTACAATGAGCAGTTCTTC.